The TCR beta chain described here comes from a study of regulatory T cells in long-lasting Graves disease (TCRdb year 2021). Study-level background: In the newly diagnosed Graves' disease group, patients had been taking antithyroid drugs for less than 3 months. A total of roughly 35 samples underwent TCR sequencing: about 13 from persistent and some 20 from newly diagnosed Graves' disease patients. The study was registered as a clinical trial and conducted in China. This study used TCR sequencing and RNA sequencing of peripheral blood to compare persistent Graves' disease patients against newly diagnosed Graves' disease patients.

The time point label here, explained by the study, means: newly diagnosed GD, antithyroid drugs for less than 3 months. RNA was extracted from PBMCs in TRIzol for both TCR sequencing and RNA sequencing. The diagnosis of Graves' disease followed American Thyroid Association guidelines. The patients came from an endocrinology department in Xi'an, China. Each patient gave 7.5 to 10 milliliters of peripheral blood, collected in an EDTA anticoagulant tube. PBMCs were isolated by Ficoll Paque Plus density gradient separation without further T cell sorting. RNA quality was checked with an Agilent 2100 Bioanalyzer and agarose gel, and concentration with a NanoDrop 2000. To prepare the library, multiplex PCR was applied. Sequencing relied on an Illumina HiSeq 4000. CDR3 regions were amplified by Arm-PCR with iRepertoire HTBI primers to construct TCR beta libraries. PCR products were gel purified before sequencing. The authors' pipeline ran thus. A total of roughly 67 TRBV and under 15 TRBJ segments were identified across samples and were used for gene usage analysis of CDR3 amino acid clonotypes. COPE and FqMerger were used to merge filtered high-quality paired reads into contigs. BLAST was used to align contigs to IMGT TRBV, TRBD and TRBJ reference genes, and CDR3 was defined according to IMGT. Any clonotype with a frequency above 0.1% was counted as a highly expanded clone. Shannon entropy served as the measure of repertoire diversity, while the Gini coefficient captured V-J evenness. A clonotype found in more than one individual was treated as public. The public reads were run again by TCRdb, first through fastp at Q25 and then through MiXCR, and only productive beta chains were kept. One record per CDR3 amino acid sequence lists the most common genes and DNA. The authors' filters were not applied to this entry. The sample contains 500,000 or so distinct CDR3 sequences, about 16% of them found a single time. The top ten clonotypes cover approximately 25% of the sample.

The full study reports these points: Sequencing and analysis were limited to the TCR beta chain. Compared with newly diagnosed patients, patients with persistent Graves' disease had lower TCR Shannon entropy and fewer highly expanded clones, which suggests clonal expansion. Only peripheral blood was studied, because thyroid tissue, the primary lesion, was inaccessible. Patients with persistent disease shared more public clonotypes (about 2,900) than newly diagnosed patients did (966). The authors acknowledged the small sample size as a limitation that may reduce accuracy.

This clonotype was counted ten times or more. This clone's antigen is unknown. No base qualities exist here, and no much larger clone lies one base off it. This sample was shared with a second study, whose subject was T cells in Graves' hyperthyroidism and ophthalmopathy. Per the second study: Stable Graves' hyperthyroidism was defined as no progression to ophthalmopathy during 18 months of follow-up. Hyperthyroidism patients were aged 18 to 65 years and newly diagnosed, with disease duration of less than 2 months. The study excluded patients with uncontrolled infections, other autoimmune diseases, pregnancy or lactation. Diagnoses relied on clinical symptoms, serum thyroxine and TRAb, thyroid ultrasound and orbital computed tomography. A first-round RT-PCR of the TCR CDR3 used the HTBI primer set with the Qiagen OneStep RT-PCR kit. Most expanded thyroid clonotypes (frequency above 0.001) were also detected in blood, suggesting blood repertoires may reflect thyroid immune responses. Ophthalmopathy was separated from stable hyperthyroidism by a 13 V-J signature model, with over 85% sensitivity and approximately 84% specificity obtained in cross-validation and 80%/75% obtained in testing. During validation, the model predicted progression to ophthalmopathy a median of about 6.3 months ahead of onset, with just under 71% sensitivity and 72.22% specificity. To identify distinguishing TCR V-J signatures, a discovery cohort of about 100 patients was used, comprising some 45 with Graves' ophthalmopathy and 57 with stable Graves' hyperthyroidism. Whether ophthalmopathy could be predicted prospectively was tested in an independent validation cohort made up of approximately 19 hyperthyroidism patients plus 17 patients who later progressed to ophthalmopathy. The roughly 91 discovery patients were randomly divided into training and test sets at a 7:3 ratio. In addition, the study compared T-cell repertoires in thyroid tissue and in blood from about 6 Graves' hyperthyroidism patients. After sampling, hyperthyroidism patients received methimazole starting at 30 mg daily, and ophthalmopathy patients received high-dose intravenous methylprednisolone. Libraries were constructed in a second round of multiplex PCR, after which size selection and purification were carried out. Sequencing of the libraries was done on an Illumina HiSeq2000 using paired-end 100 bp reads. SOAPnuke was used to process the raw data, removing reads that contained adapters or uncalled bases, had a mean Phred below 15, or lacked an exact match to the constant primer or identifier. COPE v1.2.5 was used to merge high-quality paired reads, and clonotypes were defined as unique nucleotide sequences. Clonotypes were aligned to IMGT TRBV, TRBD and TRBJ reference segments using MiTCR v1.1. Analysis was restricted to V-J combinations with a frequency above 0.0001, which covered 99.2% of repertoires. The TCS score was defined as the ratio of F50 (clonal expansion) to E x V (chaos), calculated using BLOSUM62-based TCRdist between CDR3 peptides within each V-J. Welch's t-statistics and random forest reduced fewer than 550 V-J features to under 15, which were used in a naive Bayes classifier (R e1071). Sample size was not statistically predetermined, and investigators were not blinded to group allocation. The paper describes TCR Vbeta CDR3 sequencing of some 130 peripheral blood samples, made up of 43 ophthalmopathy patients, some 76 hyperthyroidism patients and 17 progressor patients.

The sequencing here drew on peripheral blood mononuclear cells (PBMCs), taken at new diagnosis, from a patient treated with antithyroid drugs. The clonotype was recovered from a woman aged 35-60 years with Graves disease. Donor details come from another sample of the same person, matched by shared clones.

DNA sequence: TGCAGTGCTTCCTCCTCTAGAGGGGCGCGGGTCAATGAGCAGTTCTTC. The translation is CSASSSRGARVNEQFF. The chain is assembled from TRBV20-1 and TRBJ2-1, with the D call perhaps TRBD1 or TRBD2, each one matching 5 bases. From the germline V gene (reference sequence), CDR1 is DFQATT and CDR2 is SNEGSKA. Trimming takes 5 bases from V and 6 bases from J, and the germline ends sit 23 bases apart. The CDR3 covers 16 residues, taking in both the cysteine and the phenylalanine. Only the CDR3 portion is preserved as DNA: 48 bases, with reading frame beginning at the first base.